Listed below are T cell receptor beta chains from one sample, sequenced in a study of a mutant IDH1 vaccine in newly diagnosed glioma. What these receptors recognize is not known. Clones were sequenced by immunoSEQ multiplex PCR, and TCRdb holds only the in-frame ones, with some missing. The sample lists about 29,000 clones; around 80% were seen once. This specimen consisted of PBMCs, obtained from a glioma patient whose treatment included an IDH1 peptide vaccine. Receptors originate from a woman aged 18 to 35 with glioma. Both conserved end residues are part of each CDR3. The order of the fields is D gene, clone size, J gene, V gene, CDR3 DNA, CDR3 protein. D genes are given only for firm matches. Clone size is given for some rows only: seen once, a few or many times, or a class if the clone is expanded.

.,few,TRBJ1-1,TRBV9,TGTGCCAGCAGCGTAGGAGAAGGTACTTTTGAAGCTTTCTTT,CASSVGEGTFEAFF
TRBD1,few,TRBJ1-1,TRBV2,TGTGCCAGCACCCTGACAGGGTTGTCTGTAACTGAAGCTTTCTTT,CASTLTGLSVTEAFF
.,.,TRBJ1-2,TRBV7-2,TGTGCCAGCACCTATGATATATTGACACATCCTAACTATGGCTACACCTTC,CASTYDILTHPNYGYTF
.,few,TRBJ2-7,TRBV5-6,TGTGCCAGCAGCTTGGCCATGAGGGAGCAGTACTTC,CASSLAMREQYF
.,.,TRBJ2-7,TRBV4-1,TGCGCCAGCAGCCAAGATCCTTTCTACGAGCAGTACTTC,CASSQDPFYEQYF
.,.,TRBJ2-3,TRBV11-2,TGTGCCAGCAGCTTGGCGGGACAGAGTTCAGATACGCAGTATTTT,CASSLAGQSSDTQYF
TRBD1,once,TRBJ2-7,TRBV7-6,TGTGCCAGCAGCAGATCCGGGACAGACTACGAGCAGTACTTC,CASSRSGTDYEQYF
.,.,TRBJ2-3,TRBV5-1,TGCGCCAGCAGTTCGGGGGCAAACACAGATACGCAGTATTTT,CASSSGANTDTQYF
TRBD2,.,TRBJ2-7,TRBV19,TGTGCCAGTAGTATTGGGCTAGCGGCCTCCTACGAGCAGTACTTC,CASSIGLAASYEQYF
.,.,TRBJ1-2,TRBV6-1,TGTGCCAGCAGTGAATGGGAACAGGGTAGCTACACCTTC,CASSEWEQGSYTF
.,.,TRBJ2-5,TRBV20-1,TGCAGTGCTACTAGGATAGAGACCCAGTACTTC,CSATRIETQYF
.,.,TRBJ2-7,TRBV5-5,TGTGCCAGCAGCTTTGGACCCGAGGACTCCTACGAGCAGTACTTC,CASSFGPEDSYEQYF
TRBD1,.,TRBJ1-5,TRBV19,TGTGCCAGTAGTATACAAACAGGGGCCCAGCATTTT,CASSIQTGAQHF